The next 20 T cell receptor beta chains were all read from a single sample in a study of T cells expressing NK-cell markers. TCRdb re-called the 5' RACE reads and gives one entry per CDR3 protein, without DNA. Seen in this sample are 150,000 to 180,000 distinct CDR3 sequences; the ten most common clones hold around a third. The sample comprised blood T cells: a sorted CD56 or NKG2C T cell subset, CD4+ or CD8+ T cells, or bulk PBMC T cells (not recorded which). The receptors stem from a woman aged 50 to 65 in good health.

The CDR3 protein is CASSLYGRAIYEQYF. The J gene is TRBJ2-7, the V gene TRBV7-2; TCRdb outputs TRBD2, but without DNA this stays unchecked. CDR3 length: 15 residues. CDR1 is SGHTA and CDR2 is FQGNSA in the germline V gene.

The V and J genes are TRBV29-1 and TRBJ2-1; with no DNA, the TCRdb D assignment of TRBD2 cannot be verified. Germline loops: CDR1 SQVTM, CDR2 ANQGSEA. The CDR3 contains 14 residues. CDR3 amino acids: CSVDGTQRGAEQFF.

The rearrangement uses TRBV7-9 and TRBJ2-5. The CDR3 extends over 14 amino acids. The germline CDR1 and CDR2 sequences are SEHNR and FQNEAQ (reference sequence). CDR3 loop: CASSSRDGEETQYF.

The chain combines TRBV5-1 with TRBJ1-2; TCRdb indicates TRBD1, and absent DNA this call remains unverified. CDR1 is SGHRS and CDR2 is YFSETQ in the germline V gene. The CDR3 is 14 residues long. The CDR3 loop is CASTDLSGVDGYTF. The entire variable domain, with the rest obtained from reference TRBV5-1 and TRBJ1-2, is as follows: KAGVTQTPRYLIKTRGQQVTLSCSPISGHRSVSWYQQTPGQGLQFLFEYFSETQRNKGNFPGRFSGRQFSNSRSEMNVSTLELGDSALYLCASTDLSGVDGYTFGSGTRLTVV.

The V and J genes are TRBV25-1 and TRBJ2-1. The CDR3 covers 15 residues. The germline V gene has CDR1 MGHDK and CDR2 SYGVNS. Here the CDR3 reads CASSEMTSPVNEQFF.

The chain carries TRBV7-3 and TRBJ2-1; TCRdb lists TRBD1, though no DNA is available to test this call. The CDR3 loop spans 14 amino acids. Looked up from germline, CDR1 is SGHTA and CDR2 is FQGTGA. This chain's CDR3 is CASSFPDPNNEQFF.

The chain links TRBV11-2 to TRBJ2-5; lacking DNA, the TRBD2 call made by TCRdb goes unchecked. From germline, CDR1 is SGHAT and CDR2 FQNNGV. The CDR3 extends over 17 amino acids. CDR3 sequence reads: CASSFPHRRAGEETQYF.

The chain links TRBV7-8 to TRBJ2-3; TCRdb reports TRBD2, a call that lacks DNA to check it against. Germline V lookup: CDR1 SGHVS, CDR2 FQNEAQ. This CDR3 has 16 residues. The CDR3 here is CASSFLSSGSTDTQYF.

This chain uses TRBV24-1 with TRBJ2-3; the D call from TCRdb, TRBD1, cannot be confirmed without DNA. This CDR3 region has 14 residues. Per germline, CDR1 KGHDR and CDR2 SFDVKD. The chain's CDR3 is CATSGLTGTDTQYF.

The rearrangement links TRBV15 to TRBJ2-4; TCRdb gives TRBD1 as the D gene, but with no DNA this cannot be confirmed. This CDR3 is 15 amino acids long. Germline V gene sequence: CDR1 LNHNV, CDR2 YYDKDF (reference sequence). CDR3 amino acids: CATSSPEVKDGIQYF.

V usage is TRBV12-3 or TRBV12-4 and J usage is TRBJ2-7; the TCRdb call, TRBD1, lacks DNA for checking. There are 15 residues in the CDR3. The CDR3 is CASRDTGTATYEQYF.

The J gene is TRBJ2-1, the V gene TRBV19; TCRdb's D call, TRBD1, is unchecked because there is no DNA. The length of the CDR3 is 13 residues. The germline CDR1 and CDR2 sequences are LNHDA and SQIVND (reference sequence). The CDR3 region is CASSSGLFNEQFF. The whole variable domain, remainder taken from reference TRBV19 and TRBJ2-1, is DGGITQSPKYLFRKEGQNVTLSCEQNLNHDAMYWYRQDPGQGLRLIYYSQIVNDFQKGDIAEGYSVSREKKESFPLTVTSAQKNPTAFYLCASSSGLFNEQFFGPGTRLTVL.

The chain joins TRBV9 to TRBJ2-1; TCRdb proposes TRBD1, but this gene call is untestable without DNA. The CDR3 extends over 16 amino acids. Germline CDR1 is SGDLS and CDR2 is YYNGEE. The chain's CDR3 is CASSVGGVQTINEQFF.

The chain employs TRBV5-1 and TRBJ1-1. Germline V gene data show CDR1 as SGHRS and CDR2 as YFSETQ. The CDR3 length is 14 residues. CDR3 residues: CASSLAFTNTEAFF.

V is TRBV5-8 and J is TRBJ2-4; checking the TCRdb D call of TRBD1 is not possible without DNA. From germline, CDR1 is SGHTS and CDR2 YDEGEE. The CDR3 is 11 residues long. Here the CDR3 reads CASNFARDQYF.

This chain joins TRBV2 and TRBJ2-3; TCRdb lists TRBD2, though no DNA is available to test this call. The CDR3 spans 13 residues. The germline V gene encodes CDR1 SNHLY and CDR2 FYNNEI. CDR3: CASSDGPWDTQYF.

This rearrangement joins TRBV29-1 to TRBJ1-5; the TCRdb call, TRBD1, lacks DNA for checking. Germline assignment: CDR1 SQVTM and CDR2 ANQGSEA. The CDR3 sequence is 13 residues long. CDR3 region: CSGPATGCQPQHF.

Here the CDR3 reads CASSYTLDRLTEAFF. The chain is built from TRBV6-5 and TRBJ1-1; with no DNA, the TCRdb D assignment of TRBD1 cannot be verified. CDR3 length: 15 residues. Per the germline V gene, CDR1 is MNHEY and CDR2 is SVGAGI.

The chain employs TRBV27 and TRBJ2-7; TCRdb returns TRBD2, unconfirmable since there is no DNA. This CDR3 spans 16 amino acids. Germline V gene lookup returns CDR1 MNHEY and CDR2 SMNVEV (reference sequence). This CDR3 is CASSPLTRGLTYEQYF.

The chain employs TRBV7-9 and TRBJ2-3; as DNA is missing, the TRBD1 call by TCRdb cannot be tested. Germline assignment: CDR1 SEHNR and CDR2 FQNEAQ (reference sequence). The length of the CDR3 is 16 residues. CDR3 region: CASRTSETGVTDTQYF.